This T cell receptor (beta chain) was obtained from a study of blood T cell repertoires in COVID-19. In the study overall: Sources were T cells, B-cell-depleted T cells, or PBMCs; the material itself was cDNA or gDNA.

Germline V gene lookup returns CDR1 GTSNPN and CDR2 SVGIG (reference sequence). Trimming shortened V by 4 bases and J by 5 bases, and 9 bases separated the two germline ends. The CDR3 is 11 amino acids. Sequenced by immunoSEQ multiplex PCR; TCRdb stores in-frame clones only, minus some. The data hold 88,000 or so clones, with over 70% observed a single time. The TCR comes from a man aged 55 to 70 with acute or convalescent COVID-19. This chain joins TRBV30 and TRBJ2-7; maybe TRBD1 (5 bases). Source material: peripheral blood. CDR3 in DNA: TGTGCCTGGAAACAGGCCCACGAGCAGTACTTC. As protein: CAWKQAHEQYF.